These 27 T cell receptor beta chains were all obtained from the same sample, sequenced in a study of OX40 agonist ivuxolimab in advanced cancers. The protocol was immunoSEQ multiplex PCR, while the TCRdb copy is restricted to in-frame clones and leaves out a portion. The repertoire holds 25,000 to 30,000 clones, with 79% as singletons. Material: CD4+ or CD8+ T cells sorted from blood, obtained in a trial of the OX40 agonist ivuxolimab. These receptors were collected from an adult with an advanced solid tumor such as melanoma, head and neck, liver or kidney cancer.

This clone is labeled as medium-sized. J is TRBJ1-4 and V is TRBV6-5; D not resolved. Trimming pared 0 bases from V and 7 bases from J, leaving 9 bases between. CDR1 and CDR2 (germline): MNHEY, SVGAGI. The CDR3 runs to 14 residues. CDR3 DNA: TGTGCCAGCAGTTACTCGGGTGGAGGTGAAAAACTGTTTTTT. It specifies CASSYSGGGEKLFF.

J is TRBJ2-1 and V is TRBV19; the D is unclear. Germline lookup yields CDR1 LNHDA and CDR2 SQIVND (reference sequence). Trimming pared 4 bases from V and 4 bases from J, leaving 14 bases between. The CDR3 extends over 15 amino acids. The CDR3, as DNA: TGTGCCAGTAGTAGGGGTACAGTGTCTTACAATGAGCAGTTCTTC. It is translated as CASSRGTVSYNEQFF.

V usage is TRBV15 and J usage is TRBJ2-1; a weak D match, TRBD1 (5 bases). Germline loops: CDR1 LNHNV, CDR2 YYDKDF (reference sequence). The V gene lost 3 bases and the J gene lost 1 base, with 10 bases spanning the gap. This CDR3 is built from 15 residues. The CDR3 protein is CATSRVAGSYNEQFF. CDR3 DNA sequence: TGTGCCACCAGCAGGGTGGCAGGGTCCTACAATGAGCAGTTCTTC.

This clone was found once. CDR3 sequence: CASSLLGAETQYF. The CDR3 nucleotides are TGTGCCAGCAGCTTATTGGGAGCGGAGACCCAGTACTTC. V is TRBV7-2 and J is TRBJ2-5, with D tentatively TRBD2 (5 bases). The CDR3 is 13 amino acids. Germline V gene sequence: CDR1 SGHTA, CDR2 FQGNSA. V shed 2 bases and J shed 5 bases, with 9 bases lying between them.

The rearrangement joins TRBV5-1 to TRBJ1-2; 7 positions match TRBD1. There are 14 residues in the CDR3. Per germline, CDR1 SGHRS and CDR2 YFSETQ. The ends lost 4 bases at V and 4 bases at J; junction bases unmatched: 7. The CDR3 sequence is CASSPGQDFYGYTF. The CDR3, as DNA: TGCGCCAGCAGCCCCGGACAGGATTTCTATGGCTACACCTTC. The full variable domain, rest sourced from reference TRBV5-1 and TRBJ1-2, is KAGVTQTPRYLIKTRGQQVTLSCSPISGHRSVSWYQQTPGQGLQFLFEYFSETQRNKGNFPGRFSGRQFSNSRSEMNVSTLELGDSALYLCASSPGQDFYGYTFGSGTRLTVV.

The chain's CDR3 is CASSFWTGGTEAFF. The DNA of the CDR3 is TGCGCCAGCAGCTTCTGGACAGGGGGCACTGAAGCTTTCTTT. The chain links TRBV5-1 to TRBJ1-1; 10 bases map to TRBD1. Germline V CDR1 and CDR2: SGHRS, YFSETQ. J was trimmed by 4 bases and V by 2 bases; bases with no gene match: 2. CDR3 length equals 14 residues.

The chain employs TRBV5-1 and TRBJ1-1; no firm D call. V shed 2 bases and J shed 0 bases, with 11 bases lying between them. This CDR3 region has 15 residues. Germline CDR1 SGHRS, CDR2 YFSETQ. The CDR3, as DNA: TGCGCCAGCAGCTTCGGGCAGCGGATGAACACTGAAGCTTTCTTT. Translation gives CASSFGQRMNTEAFF.

The chain combines TRBV30 with TRBJ2-2; TRBD1 aligns across 10 bases. The CDR3 sequence is 16 residues long. V gave up 3 bases and J gave up 6 bases; unmatched junction bases: 10. CDR1 GTSNPN and CDR2 SVGIG come from the germline V gene (reference sequence). The CDR3 DNA is TGTGCCTGGAGCCGCGGGGGACAGGGGTGGCCCGGGGAGCTGTTTTTT. It encodes CAWSRGGQGWPGELFF.

A single count supports this clone. The gene calls are TRBV6-1 and TRBJ2-7, with D hard to call. Trimming took 6 bases from V and 2 from J, leaving 17 bases between them. The germline V gene encodes CDR1 MNHNS and CDR2 SASEGT. There are 15 residues in the CDR3. CDR3 nucleotides: TGTGCCAGCAGCGACCCTACCAGGCGGCCCTACGAGCAGTACTTC. Translating it yields CASSDPTRRPYEQYF.

This chain uses TRBV5-1 with TRBJ1-2; tentatively, D is TRBD1 (5 bases). The V end lost 1 base, the J end lost 2 bases, and 9 bases lay between the germline ends. Germline lookup yields CDR1 SGHRS and CDR2 YFSETQ. The CDR3 has 14 amino acids. The chain's CDR3 is CASSLTQGNYGYTF. The CDR3 nucleotides read TGCGCCAGCAGCTTGACTCAGGGAAACTATGGCTACACCTTC.

The chain has TRBV5-1 and TRBJ1-2; TRBD1 agrees at 7 bases. With 3 bases clipped from V and 4 bases from J, the junction kept 3 bases outside the gene matches. The germline V gene has CDR1 SGHRS and CDR2 YFSETQ. The CDR3 length is 13 residues. The CDR3 sequence: CASSWDSSYGYTF. The CDR3 coding sequence is TGCGCCAGCAGCTGGGACAGCTCCTATGGCTACACCTTC.

The J gene is TRBJ2-7, the V gene TRBV5-6; TRBD1 matches at 9 bases. Trimming took 0 bases from V and 4 from J; bases not matched to a gene: 14. The CDR3 length is 18 residues. Germline CDR1 is SGHDT and CDR2 is YYEEEE. Written as DNA, the CDR3 is TGTGCCAGCAGCTTGGGTCCCCCGGACAGGGGAATTTTTTACGAGCAGTACTTC. It encodes CASSLGPPDRGIFYEQYF. Full variable domain (missing parts from reference TRBV5-6 and TRBJ2-7): DAGVTQSPTHLIKTRGQQVTLRCSPKSGHDTVSWYQQALGQGPQFIFQYYEEEERQRGNFPDRFSGHQFPNYSSELNVNALLLGDSALYLCASSLGPPDRGIFYEQYFGPGTRLTVT.

J is TRBJ1-4 and V is TRBV13; D gene uncertain. Between the trimmed V and J ends, which lost 5 bases and 7 bases, there was a span of 14 bases. Looked up from germline, CDR1 is PRHDT and CDR2 is FYEKMQ (reference sequence). The CDR3 has 14 amino acids. The CDR3 region is CASSTRVLSEKLFF. The CDR3, as DNA: TGTGCCAGCAGCACCCGGGTCCTCAGTGAAAAACTGTTTTTT.

The V gene is TRBV7-2, the J gene TRBJ1-1, with 8 bases identical to TRBD1. The CDR3 contains 16 residues. The germline gives CDR1 SGHTA, CDR2 FQGNSA. J lost 0 bases, V lost 5 bases, and 8 bases had no gene match. CDR3 DNA sequence: TGTGCCAGCAGCCCCTGGCGGACAGGGCTGAACACTGAAGCTTTCTTT. Protein: CASSPWRTGLNTEAFF.

The chain is built from TRBV2 and TRBJ2-1, with D perhaps assigned TRBD1 or TRBD2 (6 bases each). The CDR3 loop spans 15 amino acids. Germline CDR1 is SNHLY and CDR2 is FYNNEI. Deletions cut 6 bases from V and 1 base from J, with 13 bases between. The CDR3 is CASSPGEDSYNEQFF. Here the CDR3 DNA reads TGTGCCAGCAGCCCAGGGGAGGATTCCTACAATGAGCAGTTCTTC.

About this clone: Other DNA sequences in the sample encode the same CDR3. The rearrangement links TRBV5-4 to TRBJ1-2; D perhaps matches TRBD1 (5 bases). The V end lost 0 bases, the J end lost 8 bases, and 20 bases lay between the germline ends. Looked up from germline, CDR1 is SGHNT and CDR2 is YYREEE (reference sequence). The CDR3 sequence is 16 residues long. The CDR3 region has the DNA TGTGCCAGCAGCTTGGGGACTACAGGAGGGCAAGGAGGCTACACCTTC. This codes for CASSLGTTGGQGGYTF.

This chain joins TRBV5-1 and TRBJ2-7, with 7 bases aligning to TRBD1. Germline CDR1 reads SGHRS; CDR2 reads YFSETQ. The CDR3 consists of 15 residues. Trimming removed 5 bases from V and 0 bases from J; junction bases left unmatched: 8. This chain's CDR3 is CASRRFRDSSYEQYF. The CDR3, as DNA: TGCGCCAGCAGGCGCTTCCGGGACAGCTCCTACGAGCAGTACTTC.

The CDR3 loop is CASSRLQYGTAYTEAFF. As DNA, the CDR3 is TGTGCCAGTAGTCGATTACAATACGGGACAGCCTACACTGAAGCTTTCTTT. The chain employs TRBV19 and TRBJ1-1, with TRBD1 matching over 7 bases. V trimming: 5 bases; J trimming: 3 bases; junction bases outside the gene matches: 15. In germline, CDR1 is LNHDA, CDR2 SQIVND (reference sequence). The CDR3 sequence is 17 residues long. Full variable domain (missing parts from reference TRBV19 and TRBJ1-1): DGGITQSPKYLFRKEGQNVTLSCEQNLNHDAMYWYRQDPGQGLRLIYYSQIVNDFQKGDIAEGYSVSREKKESFPLTVTSAQKNPTAFYLCASSRLQYGTAYTEAFFGQGTRLTVV.

CDR3 bases: TGCGCCAGCAGCACCGGACATTCCTCTGGAAACACCATATATTTT. Translation: CASSTGHSSGNTIYF. The chain has TRBV5-1 and TRBJ1-3; tentative D call: TRBD1 (5 bases). V was trimmed by 4 bases and J by 0 bases, leaving 11 bases between them. The CDR3 sequence is 15 residues long. Germline loops: CDR1 SGHRS, CDR2 YFSETQ.

The chain carries TRBV7-9 and TRBJ2-7; 9 nucleotides align to TRBD1. Germline V CDR1 and CDR2: SEHNR, FQNEAQ (reference sequence). CDR3 length: 15 residues. V shed 5 bases, J shed 3 bases, and the junction held 8 bases outside the gene matches. The CDR3 here is CASSPRSGQGYEQYF. The CDR3 coding sequence is TGTGCCAGCAGCCCCCGATCGGGACAGGGCTACGAGCAGTACTTC.

The chain has TRBV11-3 and TRBJ2-3; 9 bases align to TRBD2. CDR1 and CDR2 from the germline V gene are SGHNT and YENEEA. V dropped 1 base and J dropped 6; count of bases not matched to a gene: 8. There are 16 residues in the CDR3. The CDR3 coding sequence is TGTGCCAGCAGCTTAGGAGGCGGGGGGGCCTCGGATACGCAGTATTTT. Translating gives CASSLGGGGASDTQYF.

The J gene is TRBJ2-7, the V gene TRBV7-7; D not certain. The CDR3 extends over 13 amino acids. Trimming took off 4 bases at V and 4 bases at J, with 11 bases between the two ends. Looked up from germline, CDR1 is SSHAT and CDR2 is FNYEAQ (reference sequence). The CDR3 DNA reads TGTGCCAGCAGCTCACAGATGGGATACGAGCAGTACTTC. Its protein product is CASSSQMGYEQYF.

V gene TRBV7-6 combines with J gene TRBJ1-4, with no clear D. Germline loops: CDR1 SGHVS, CDR2 FNYEAQ. Between the trimmed V and J ends, which lost 1 base and 6 bases, there was a span of 18 bases. The CDR3 has 17 amino acids. In DNA form, the CDR3 reads TGTGCCAGCAGCTTAGGGCCCCGCGGGGATGCGGATGAAAAACTGTTTTTT. Amino acid sequence: CASSLGPRGDADEKLFF.

V gene TRBV18 combines with J gene TRBJ2-7; D remains ambiguous. Germline V gives CDR1 KGHSH, CDR2 LQKENI. Trimming pared 3 bases from V and 0 bases from J, leaving 24 bases between. CDR3 length: 19 amino acids. CDR3 coding DNA: TGTGCCAGCTCACCGAACTCGCCCGCGATGGTGGTGGTCTCCTACGAGCAGTACTTC. It specifies CASSPNSPAMVVVSYEQYF. The full variable domain, completed using reference TRBV18 and TRBJ2-7, is NAGVMQNPRHLVRRRGQEARLRCSPMKGHSHVYWYRQLPEEGLKFMVYLQKENIIDESGMPKERFSAEFPKEGPSILRIQQVVRGDSAAYFCASSPNSPAMVVVSYEQYFGPGTRLTVT.

This clone occurred a few times. The rearrangement uses TRBV27 and TRBJ1-2, with TRBD1 matching over 8 bases. CDR1 is MNHEY and CDR2 is SMNVEV in the germline V gene (reference sequence). The CDR3 loop spans 13 amino acids. V was pared by 3 bases and J by 5 bases, with 2 bases of the junction left unmatched. CDR3 sequence reads: CASSLTGAYGYTF. The CDR3, as DNA: TGTGCCAGCAGTTTGACAGGGGCGTATGGCTACACCTTC.

The CDR3 loop reads CASRTGTGSGEQYF. CDR3 bases: TGTGCCAGTAGGACCGGGACAGGGTCAGGGGAGCAGTACTTC. The chain couples TRBV19 to TRBJ2-7; 9 nucleotides match TRBD1. Trimming removed 6 bases from V and 7 bases from J; junction bases left unmatched: 10. The length of the CDR3 is 14 residues. Germline V gene sequence: CDR1 LNHDA, CDR2 SQIVND (reference sequence).

This rearrangement joins TRBV9 to TRBJ1-1, with 8 bases fitting TRBD1. The CDR3 covers 15 residues. The V segment lost 3 bases and the J segment 5 bases; nucleotides outside the gene matches: 9. Germline V gene lookup returns CDR1 SGDLS and CDR2 YYNGEE. The CDR3 region has the DNA TGTGCCAGCAGCGGAAAACAGGGGGTTGGAACTGAAGCTTTCTTT. Translation: CASSGKQGVGTEAFF.